This record concerns one T cell receptor (beta chain) sequence. Its antigen is unknown. This entry belongs to a study of T cells expressing NK-cell markers. Study as a whole: According to the study, TCR beta repertoires originated from sorted CD3+CD56+NKG2C+, CD3+CD56+NKG2C- and CD3+CD56-NKG2C+ T cells. HCMV serostatus: most of the eight sequenced donors positive, one negative.

Reanalyzing the 5' RACE reads, TCRdb keeps one entry per CDR3 protein, without DNA. Its clone listing holds roughly 180,000 distinct CDR3 sequences. Study findings and constraints: HCMV specificity of the expanded NKG2C+ T cell clones stayed unclear. These same clonotypes (in a few donors) also led the CD3+CD56-NKG2C+ fraction.

CDR3 length: 11 amino acids. Germline CDR1 is DFQATT and CDR2 is SNEGSKA (reference sequence). Material for sequencing was blood T cells: a sorted CD56 or NKG2C T cell subset, CD4+ or CD8+ T cells, or bulk PBMC T cells (not recorded which). This chain joins TRBV20-1 and TRBJ2-2; TCRdb calls TRBD1, which cannot be checked without DNA. The origin of this receptor is a woman aged 18 to 75 in good health. CDR3 amino acids: CRGRGAGELFF.